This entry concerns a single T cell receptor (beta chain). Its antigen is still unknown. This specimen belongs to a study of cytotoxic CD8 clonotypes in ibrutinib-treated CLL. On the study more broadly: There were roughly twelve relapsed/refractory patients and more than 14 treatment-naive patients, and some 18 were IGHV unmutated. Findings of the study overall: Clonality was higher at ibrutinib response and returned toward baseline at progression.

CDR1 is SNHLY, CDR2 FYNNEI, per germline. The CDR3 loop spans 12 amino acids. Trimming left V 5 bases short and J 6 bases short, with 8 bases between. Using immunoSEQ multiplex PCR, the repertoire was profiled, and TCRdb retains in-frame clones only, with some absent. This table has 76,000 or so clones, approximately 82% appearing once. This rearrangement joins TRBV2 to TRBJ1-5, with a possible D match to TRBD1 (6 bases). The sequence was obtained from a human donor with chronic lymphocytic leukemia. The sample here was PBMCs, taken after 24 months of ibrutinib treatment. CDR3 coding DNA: TGTGCCAGCAGTTTCAGGGGTCAGCCCCAGCATTTT. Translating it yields CASSFRGQPQHF. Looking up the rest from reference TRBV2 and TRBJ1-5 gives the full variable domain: EPEVTQTPSHQVTQMGQEVILRCVPISNHLYFYWYRQILGQKVEFLVSFYNNEISEKSEIFDDQFSVERPDGSNFTLKIRSTKLEDSAMYFCASSFRGQPQHFGDGTRLSIL.